This TCR beta chain was profiled in a study of shared clonotypes between healthy human individuals. Study in general: Researchers assigned three CD4 naive, three CD4 memory, two CD8 naive and one CD8 memory plate to each donor.

Comments on this clone: Its specificity is unknown.

The CDR3 totals 15 residues. The germline gives CDR1 KGHSH, CDR2 LQKENI. J was trimmed by 5 bases and V by 3 bases; bases with no gene match: 2. Whole-study findings and limits: Relative to clonotypes present in all four donors, those not shared had lower generation probabilities. A handful of donors shared around 5.1% of their naive CD4 clonotypes.

TCRdb keeps only in-frame clones here, not all; method: immunoSEQ multiplex PCR. This table holds approximately 500,000 clones, 96% found once. This chain links TRBV18 with TRBJ2-7, with 15 bases identical to TRBD2. Sequencing was performed on naive CD4+ T cells sorted from blood. Subset: CD45RA+ positively selected. The TCR sequence derives from a woman aged 25 to 39 in good health. CDR3 coding DNA: TGTGCCAGCTCACCCGGGACTAGCGGGAGGAACGAGCAGTACTTC. This sequence encodes CASSPGTSGRNEQYF.